A selection of T cell receptor beta chains follows, all from one sample in a study of T cell responses to AZD1222 COVID-19 vaccine. The method was immunoSEQ multiplex PCR; TCRdb's version includes in-frame clones alone and lacks a portion of them. The repertoire holds more than 100,000 clones, with roughly 90% as singletons. The sample was peripheral blood, taken 28 days after the second AZD1222 dose. The receptors here all came from an adult who received the AZD1222 COVID-19 vaccine. Each CDR3 is given with its conserved first and last residue. A D gene is named only where the DNA matches it firmly. Clone size is shown for a subset of rows, as once, few, many or a class of expanded clone.

CASSEPGATEAFF TGTGCCAGCAGCGAACCGGGCGCCACTGAAGCTTTCTTT TRBV2 - - TRBJ1-1
CAISESRATNYGYTF TGTGCCATCAGTGAGTCAAGGGCTACTAACTATGGCTACACCTTC TRBV10-3 - - TRBJ1-2
CASSYPTSGKGGPAMEYF TGTGCCAGCAGTTACCCGACTAGCGGGAAGGGGGGTCCCGCTATGGAGTATTTT TRBV6-2/TRBV6-3 - TRBD2 TRBJ2-3
CASSLEPRRYSYEQYF TGCGCCAGCAGCTTGGAGCCCAGGCGTTACTCCTACGAGCAGTACTTC TRBV5-1 - - TRBJ2-7
CASSEEQGAVQPQHF TGTGCCAGCAGTGAAGAACAGGGGGCGGTTCAGCCCCAGCATTTT TRBV2 few TRBD1 TRBJ1-5
CASSLRQGMGGYTF TGTGCCAGCAGTTTAAGGCAGGGGATGGGTGGCTACACCTTC TRBV28 - - TRBJ1-2
CASSLESYGYTF TGCGCCAGCAGCTTGGAGAGCTATGGCTACACCTTC TRBV5-1 - - TRBJ1-2
CASSLGGSYNEQFF TGTGCCAGCAGCTTAGGCGGTTCCTACAATGAGCAGTTCTTC TRBV11-3 - - TRBJ2-1
CASGQGWEKLFF TGTGCCAGCGGTCAGGGTTGGGAAAAACTGTTTTTT TRBV28 - - TRBJ1-4
CAISDRDLTGELFF TGTGCCATCAGCGACAGGGACCTAACCGGGGAGCTGTTTTTT TRBV10-3 - TRBD1 TRBJ2-2
CASSPGRGGEKLFF TGCGCCAGCAGCCCGGGCAGGGGTGGCGAAAAACTGTTTTTT TRBV5-1 once - TRBJ1-4
CASSLGQGSNQPQHF TGTGCCAGCAGCCTTGGACAGGGCTCTAATCAGCCCCAGCATTTT TRBV6-6 - TRBD1 TRBJ1-5
CASSPQPSSYEQYF TGTGCCAGCAGCCCGCAGCCGAGCTCCTACGAGCAGTACTTC TRBV7-9 - - TRBJ2-7
CASDDTGPSGNTIYF TGTGCCAGCGACGATACAGGGCCTTCTGGAAACACCATATATTTT TRBV2 - - TRBJ1-3
CASSFPGAPSYEQYF TGTGCCAGCAGCTTCCCGGGAGCTCCTTCCTACGAGCAGTACTTC TRBV5-4 - - TRBJ2-7
CASTGTGGNSNYGYTF TGTGCCAGCACCGGGACAGGGGGAAATAGTAACTATGGCTACACCTTC TRBV25-1 - TRBD1 TRBJ1-2
CASSPLDWGSEAFF TGTGCCAGCTCACCTCTCGATTGGGGGTCTGAAGCTTTCTTT TRBV18 - - TRBJ1-1
CASTPGGATNEKLFF TGTGCCAGCACTCCGGGCGGCGCAACTAATGAAAAACTGTTTTTT TRBV28 - - TRBJ1-4
CAIRPEQDEKLFF TGTGCCATCAGGCCGGAACAGGATGAAAAACTGTTTTTT TRBV10-3 - - TRBJ1-4
CASQLTLAKNIQYF TGTGCCAGCCAACTGACTTTAGCCAAAAACATTCAGTACTTC TRBV18 - - TRBJ2-4
CASRLDGTRTDTQYF TGTGCCAGCAGACTAGACGGGACGCGCACAGATACGCAGTATTTT TRBV11-2 - - TRBJ2-3
CASSQVLADPGYEQYF TGCGCCAGCAGCCAAGTACTAGCAGACCCGGGCTACGAGCAGTACTTC TRBV4-1 - - TRBJ2-7
CASSVAGSSPLHF TGTGCCAGCAGTGTGGCAGGGTCATCACCCCTCCACTTT TRBV12-3/TRBV12-4 - - TRBJ1-6
CASSFVETQYF TGTGCCAGCAGTTTTGTGGAGACCCAGTACTTC TRBV28 - - TRBJ2-5
CAIRRDGSYEQYF TGTGCCATCAGGAGGGACGGTTCCTACGAGCAGTACTTC TRBV10-3 - - TRBJ2-7
CSVVGVAPRVETQYF TGCAGCGTTGTGGGGGTGGCACCCCGAGTGGAGACCCAGTACTTC TRBV29-1 - - TRBJ2-5
CASSFPDRGFKAFF TGTGCCAGCAGCTTCCCCGACAGGGGGTTTAAAGCTTTCTTT TRBV7-2 - TRBD1 TRBJ1-1
CASRQRLLDGYTF TGTGCCAGCAGACAGCGCCTCTTGGATGGCTACACCTTC TRBV27 - - TRBJ1-2
CASSQEGREAGELFF TGCGCCAGCAGCCAAGAGGGGCGTGAAGCCGGGGAGCTGTTTTTT TRBV4-1 - - TRBJ2-2
CARSGYSNQPQHF TGTGCCAGATCAGGCTATAGCAATCAGCCCCAGCATTTT TRBV28 - - TRBJ1-5
CASSPAGGERAEAFF TGTGCCAGCTCACCCGCAGGGGGAGAGAGGGCTGAAGCTTTCTTT TRBV18 few TRBD1 TRBJ1-1
CASSFLDSNEKLFF TGTGCCAGCAGCTTCCTAGACAGTAATGAAAAACTGTTTTTT TRBV7-2 - - TRBJ1-4
CASSLWGTSGAEQYF TGTGCCAGCAGTTTATGGGGGACTAGCGGGGCCGAGCAGTACTTC TRBV28 - TRBD2 TRBJ2-7
CASSQVSDNEQFF TGCGCCAGCAGCCAAGTCTCGGACAATGAGCAGTTCTTC TRBV4-1 - - TRBJ2-1
CASSLSAGENYGYTF TGTGCCAGCAGCCTCTCGGCGGGAGAAAACTATGGCTACACCTTC TRBV7-2 - - TRBJ1-2
CASSWTLTENYGYTF TGTGCCAGCAGCTGGACCTTGACAGAAAACTATGGCTACACCTTC TRBV5-6 - - TRBJ1-2
CASSSGTGGIHIAIRGQHF TGTGCCAGCAGCTCCGGAACAGGGGGGATTCATATAGCAATCAGAGGCCAGCATTTT TRBV11-2 - TRBD1 TRBJ1-5
CASSLRLAGGNEQFF TGTGCCAGCAGCTTGCGACTAGCGGGAGGAAATGAGCAGTTCTTC TRBV11-3 - TRBD2 TRBJ2-1
CASSPPLTGQGRETQYF TGTGCCAGCTCACCACCGCTGACGGGACAGGGGAGGGAGACCCAGTACTTC TRBV18 - TRBD1 TRBJ2-5
CASFPGTSAENEQFF TGTGCCAGTTTTCCCGGGACTAGCGCTGAGAATGAGCAGTTCTTC TRBV19 - TRBD2 TRBJ2-1
CASSRTVNQPQHF TGTGCCAGCAGCAGGACAGTGAATCAGCCCCAGCATTTT TRBV6-6 - - TRBJ1-5
CASSWEGRIGSPLHF TGTGCCAGCAGTTGGGAGGGGAGGATCGGTTCACCCCTCCACTTT TRBV28 - - TRBJ1-6
CASSSTASNQPQHF TGTGCCAGCAGCTCGACAGCTAGCAATCAGCCCCAGCATTTT TRBV7-2 - - TRBJ1-5
CASSQSPSLEAFF TGTGCCAGCAGCCAGAGCCCCTCCCTCGAGGCTTTCTTT TRBV28 - - TRBJ1-1
CATSQMGAMNTEAFF TGTGCCACCAGTCAAATGGGGGCGATGAACACTGAAGCTTTCTTT TRBV15 - - TRBJ1-1
CASSPLAGGFGNEQYF TGTGCCAGCTCACCACTAGCGGGGGGGTTTGGCAACGAGCAGTACTTC TRBV18 - TRBD2 TRBJ2-7
CASSQSYSGNTIYF TGTGCCAGCAGTCAAAGTTACTCTGGAAACACCATATATTTT TRBV7-2 - - TRBJ1-3
CSVRLGTNYGYTF TGCAGCGTTCGCCTTGGGACTAACTATGGCTACACCTTC TRBV29-1 - - TRBJ1-2
CASSADRGRTEAFF TGTGCCAGCAGCGCGGACAGGGGAAGGACTGAAGCTTTCTTT TRBV5-6 - TRBD1 TRBJ1-1
CASGRDFGNTDTQYF TGTGCTAGTGGTAGGGACTTCGGGAACACAGATACGCAGTATTTT TRBV12-5 - - TRBJ2-3